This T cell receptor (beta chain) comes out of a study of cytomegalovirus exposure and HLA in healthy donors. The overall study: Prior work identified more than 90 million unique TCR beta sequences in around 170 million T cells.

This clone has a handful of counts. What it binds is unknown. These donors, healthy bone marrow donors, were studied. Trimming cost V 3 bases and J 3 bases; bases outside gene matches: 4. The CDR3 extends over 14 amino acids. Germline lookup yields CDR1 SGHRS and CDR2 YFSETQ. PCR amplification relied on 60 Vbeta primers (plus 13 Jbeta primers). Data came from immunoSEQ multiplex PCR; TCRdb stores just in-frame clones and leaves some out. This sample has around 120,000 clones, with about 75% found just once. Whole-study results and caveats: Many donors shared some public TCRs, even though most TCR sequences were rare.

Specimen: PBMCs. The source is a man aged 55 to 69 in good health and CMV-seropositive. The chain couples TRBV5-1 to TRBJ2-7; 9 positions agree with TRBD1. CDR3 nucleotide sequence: TGCGCCAGCAGCTGGGGACAGGGACTCTACGAGCAGTACTTC. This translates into CASSWGQGLYEQYF.